The entry below describes one T cell receptor (beta chain). Its antigen is not known. Unique molecular identifiers were present on the cDNA, and a universal primer site came from template switching. TCRdb reprocessed the 5' RACE reads via MiXCR and lists one record per CDR3 protein. This sample yields just under 550,000 distinct CDR3 sequences, of which about 16% are seen a single time; around 0.4% belongs to the top ten. These data originate in a study of identical twins. Study-wide results and limits: With abundant cord blood beta clonotypes, insertions were fewer; memory repertoires showed no such pattern.

Germline V gene data show CDR1 as ENHRY and CDR2 as SYGVKD. CDR3 length: 14 amino acids. Trimming took 2 bases from V and 6 from J; bases not matched to a gene: 7. A further study also used this sample, focusing on yellow fever vaccine responses in identical twins.

Material: CD4+ T cells sorted from blood. The V and J genes are TRBV10-3 and TRBJ2-7; 7 nucleotides align to TRBD1. This clonotype was sampled from a woman aged 18-29 years in good health. The CDR3 nucleotides are TGTGCCATCAGTGAGGGACCAGGGGGTGGCGAGCAGTACTTC. This encodes CAISEGPGGGEQYF.